This T cell receptor beta chain was recorded in a study of early T cells in non-severe SARS-CoV-2 infection. Researchers attached unique molecular identifiers to individual cDNA molecules. TCRdb recomputed calls from the 5' RACE reads with MiXCR, one row per CDR3 protein. The data contain about 34,000 distinct CDR3 sequences, 5.5% to 7.5% of them singletons. The CDR3 consists of 11 residues. The V and J ends lost 4 bases and 15 bases respectively, with 13 bases between them. This clonotype was observed many times. This chain joins TRBV12-3 or TRBV12-4 and TRBJ2-1; D is unresolved. The clonotype comes from an adult who was a healthcare worker with PCR-confirmed SARS-CoV-2 infection or an uninfected control (not recorded which). The sample comprised whole blood. The CDR3 loop is CASSSGPRPFF. The CDR3 DNA is TGTGCCAGCAGTTCCGGGCCCCGACCGTTCTTC.